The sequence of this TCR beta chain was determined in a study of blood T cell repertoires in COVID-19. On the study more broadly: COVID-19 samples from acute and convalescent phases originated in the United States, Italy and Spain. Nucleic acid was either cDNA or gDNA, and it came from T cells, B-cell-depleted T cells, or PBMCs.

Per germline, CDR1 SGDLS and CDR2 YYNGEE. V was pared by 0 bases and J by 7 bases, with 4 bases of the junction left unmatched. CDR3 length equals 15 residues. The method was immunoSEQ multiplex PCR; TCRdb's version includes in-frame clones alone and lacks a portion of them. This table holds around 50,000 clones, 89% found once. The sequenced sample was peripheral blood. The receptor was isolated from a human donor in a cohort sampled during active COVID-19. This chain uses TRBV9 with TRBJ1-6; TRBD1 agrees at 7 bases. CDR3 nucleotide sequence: TGTGCCAGCAGCGTAGTTGAGACAGGGAATTCACCCCTCCACTTT. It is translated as CASSVVETGNSPLHF.